Shown below are 3 T cell receptor beta chains from a single sample sequenced in a study of T cell responses to AZD1222 COVID-19 vaccine. Sequencing was performed with immunoSEQ multiplex PCR; in TCRdb, only in-frame clones are kept and a portion is missing. This sample carries roughly 130,000 clones, 87% of them seen once, and the ten largest clones take around 1.6%. The material was peripheral blood, obtained on day 0 of AZD1222 vaccination. These receptors were collected from an adult in good health.

This clone was counted between two and nine times. The chain combines TRBV30 with TRBJ1-2; TRBD1 is a possible D gene (5 bases). Germline loops: CDR1 GTSNPN, CDR2 SVGIG (reference sequence). V was pared by 4 bases and J by 4 bases, with 13 bases between. The CDR3 runs to 13 residues. The CDR3, as DNA: TGTGCCTGGACTGTCCAGGGACTCTATGGCTACACCTTC. Protein product: CAWTVQGLYGYTF.

The chain combines TRBV19 with TRBJ1-6; 9 bases are shared with TRBD1. Germline values: CDR1 LNHDA, CDR2 SQIVND (reference sequence). The V gene end was trimmed by 8 bases and the J gene end by 8 bases; junction bases not matched to a gene: 16. CDR3 length: 17 residues. CDR3: CASRSPGTGIKDSPLHF. CDR3 DNA sequence: TGTGCCAGTCGAAGTCCTGGGACAGGGATTAAGGATTCACCCCTCCACTTT.

This chain joins TRBV30 and TRBJ1-6; a possible D gene is TRBD1 (6 bases). This CDR3 spans 15 amino acids. Trimming cost V 1 base and J 7 bases, with 14 bases left between them. Per germline, CDR1 GTSNPN and CDR2 SVGIG (reference sequence). The CDR3 protein is CAWSANRVRNSPLHF. Written as DNA, the CDR3 is TGTGCCTGGAGTGCCAACAGGGTGAGGAATTCACCCCTCCACTTT. Filled out from reference TRBV30 and TRBJ1-6, the complete variable domain reads SQTIHQWPATLVQPVGSPLSLECTVEGTSNPNLYWYRQAAGRGLQLLFYSVGIGQISSEVPQNLSASRPQDRQFILSSKKLLLSDSGFYLCAWSANRVRNSPLHFGNGTRLTVT.